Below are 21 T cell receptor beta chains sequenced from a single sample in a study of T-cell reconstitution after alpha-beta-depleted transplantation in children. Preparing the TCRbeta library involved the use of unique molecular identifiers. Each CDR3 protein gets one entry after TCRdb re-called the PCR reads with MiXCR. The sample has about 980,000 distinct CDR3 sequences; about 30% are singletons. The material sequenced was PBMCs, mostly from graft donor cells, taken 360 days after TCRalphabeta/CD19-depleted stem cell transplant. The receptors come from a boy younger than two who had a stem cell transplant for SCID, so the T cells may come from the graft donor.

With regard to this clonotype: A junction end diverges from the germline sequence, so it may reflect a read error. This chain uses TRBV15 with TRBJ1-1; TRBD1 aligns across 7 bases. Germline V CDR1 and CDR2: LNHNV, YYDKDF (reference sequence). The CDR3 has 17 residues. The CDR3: CATSMTSGGWTGGEVFF. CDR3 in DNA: TGTGCCACCAGCATGACTTCAGGGGGATGGACTGGGGGTGAAGTTTTCTTT.

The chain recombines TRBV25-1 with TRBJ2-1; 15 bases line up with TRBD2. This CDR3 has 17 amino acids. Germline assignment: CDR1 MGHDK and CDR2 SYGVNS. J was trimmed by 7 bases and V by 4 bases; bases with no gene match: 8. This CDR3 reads CASSATFGTSGGNEQFF. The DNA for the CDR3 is TGTGCCAGCAGTGCCACGTTTGGGACTAGCGGGGGGAATGAGCAGTTCTTC.

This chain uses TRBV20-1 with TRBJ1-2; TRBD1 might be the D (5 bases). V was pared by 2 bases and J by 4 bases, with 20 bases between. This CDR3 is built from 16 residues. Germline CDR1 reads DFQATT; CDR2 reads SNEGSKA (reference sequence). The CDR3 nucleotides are TGCAGTGCTAGATCAGGGCCTATCAGTCTCTCCTATGGCTACACCTTC. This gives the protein CSARSGPISLSYGYTF.

CDR3 nucleotide sequence: TGTACCGCCGAACACAGGGATTCCGGGAGACTGTTTTTT. Protein: CTAEHRDSGRLFF. The V gene is TRBV24-1, the J gene TRBJ1-4; perhaps TRBD1 as D (6 bases). CDR3 length equals 13 residues. CDR1 and CDR2 from the germline V gene are KGHDR and SFDVKD.

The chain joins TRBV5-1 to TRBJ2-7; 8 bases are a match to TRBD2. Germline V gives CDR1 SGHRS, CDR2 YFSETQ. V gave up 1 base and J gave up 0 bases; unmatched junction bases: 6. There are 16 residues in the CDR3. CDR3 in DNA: TGCGCCAGCAGCTTGATCGAGCGGGGGAGCTCCTACGAGCAGTACTTC. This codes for CASSLIERGSSYEQYF.

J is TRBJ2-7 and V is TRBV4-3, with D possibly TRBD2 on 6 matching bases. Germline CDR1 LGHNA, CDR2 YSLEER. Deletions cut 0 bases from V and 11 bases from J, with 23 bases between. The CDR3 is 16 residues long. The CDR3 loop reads CASSQDLDGGSLPEYF. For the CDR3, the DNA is TGCGCCAGCAGCCAAGATCTGGACGGGGGTTCCCTTCCAGAGTACTTC.

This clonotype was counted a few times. The CDR3: CASSFKDFTDTQYF. CDR3 in DNA: TGTGCCAGCAGTTTTAAGGATTTCACAGATACGCAGTATTTT. This chain joins TRBV12-3 or TRBV12-4 and TRBJ2-3; D is undetermined. Trimming removed 3 bases from V and 2 bases from J, with 9 bases in between. This CDR3 contains 14 residues.

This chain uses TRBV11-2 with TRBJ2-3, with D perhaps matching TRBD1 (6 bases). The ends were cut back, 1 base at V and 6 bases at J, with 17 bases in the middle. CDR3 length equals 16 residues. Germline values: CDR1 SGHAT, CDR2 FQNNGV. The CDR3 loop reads CASSLVRGVVTDTQYF. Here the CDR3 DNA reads TGTGCCAGCAGCTTAGTCAGGGGCGTTGTCACGGATACGCAGTATTTT.

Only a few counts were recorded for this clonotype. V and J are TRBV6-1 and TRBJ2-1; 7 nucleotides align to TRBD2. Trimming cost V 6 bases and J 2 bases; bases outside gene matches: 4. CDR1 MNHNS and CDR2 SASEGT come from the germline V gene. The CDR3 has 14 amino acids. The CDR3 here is CASSRDYAYNEQFF. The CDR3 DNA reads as TGTGCCAGCAGCCGGGACTATGCCTACAATGAGCAGTTCTTC.

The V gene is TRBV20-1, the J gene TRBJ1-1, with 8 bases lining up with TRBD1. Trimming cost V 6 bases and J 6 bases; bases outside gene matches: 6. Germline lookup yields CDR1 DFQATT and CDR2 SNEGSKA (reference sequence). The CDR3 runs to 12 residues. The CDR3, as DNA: TGCAGTGCCCCCGGACAGGGCGCTGAAGCTTTCTTT. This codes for CSAPGQGAEAFF.

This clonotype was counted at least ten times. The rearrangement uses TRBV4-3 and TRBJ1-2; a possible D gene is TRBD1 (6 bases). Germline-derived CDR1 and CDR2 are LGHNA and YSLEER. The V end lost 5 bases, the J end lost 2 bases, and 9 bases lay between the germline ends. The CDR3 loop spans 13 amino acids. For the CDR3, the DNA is TGCGCCAGCAGCTTCCAGGGGAACTATGGCTACACCTTC. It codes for CASSFQGNYGYTF.

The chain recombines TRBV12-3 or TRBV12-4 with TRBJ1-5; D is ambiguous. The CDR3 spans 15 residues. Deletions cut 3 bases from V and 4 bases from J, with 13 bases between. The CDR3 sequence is CASSFYSDPNQPQHF. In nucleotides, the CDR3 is TGTGCCAGCAGTTTTTACAGTGATCCTAATCAGCCCCAGCATTTT.

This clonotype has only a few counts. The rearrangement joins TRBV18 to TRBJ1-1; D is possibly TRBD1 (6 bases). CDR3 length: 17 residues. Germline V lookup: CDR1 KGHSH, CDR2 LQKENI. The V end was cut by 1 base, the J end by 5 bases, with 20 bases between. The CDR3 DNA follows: TGTGCCAGCTCACCACGGGGGTACAGGGAGAAGAATACTGAAGCTTTCTTT. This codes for CASSPRGYREKNTEAFF.

The CDR3 DNA reads as TGCAGTGCTTGGGCGTCACGGCGGGGGCTAAATAATGAGCAGTTCTTC. The encoded protein is CSAWASRRGLNNEQFF. V is TRBV20-1 and J is TRBJ2-1; a possible D gene is TRBD2 (7 bases). Germline V lookup: CDR1 DFQATT, CDR2 SNEGSKA (reference sequence). This CDR3 has 16 residues. The V and J ends lost 5 bases and 7 bases respectively, with 24 bases between them.

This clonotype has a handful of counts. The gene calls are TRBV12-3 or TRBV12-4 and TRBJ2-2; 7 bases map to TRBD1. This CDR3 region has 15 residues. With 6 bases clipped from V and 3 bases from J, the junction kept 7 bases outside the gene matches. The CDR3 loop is CASSLTGTYTGELFF. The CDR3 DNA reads TGTGCCAGCAGCTTGACAGGGACCTACACCGGGGAGCTGTTTTTT.

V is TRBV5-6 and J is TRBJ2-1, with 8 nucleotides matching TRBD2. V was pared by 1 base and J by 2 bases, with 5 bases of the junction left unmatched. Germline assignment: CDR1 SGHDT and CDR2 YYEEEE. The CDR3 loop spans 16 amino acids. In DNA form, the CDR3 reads TGTGCCAGCAGCTTGTATGTGACTAGCGCCTACAATGAGCAGTTCTTC. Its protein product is CASSLYVTSAYNEQFF.

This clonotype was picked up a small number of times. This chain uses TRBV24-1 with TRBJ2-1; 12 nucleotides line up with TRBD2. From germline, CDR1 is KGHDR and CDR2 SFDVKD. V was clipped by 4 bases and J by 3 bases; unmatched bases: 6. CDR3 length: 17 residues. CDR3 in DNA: TGTGCCACCAGTGAGTCGCTAGCGGGGGGGTTCTACAATGAGCAGTTCTTC. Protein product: CATSESLAGGFYNEQFF.

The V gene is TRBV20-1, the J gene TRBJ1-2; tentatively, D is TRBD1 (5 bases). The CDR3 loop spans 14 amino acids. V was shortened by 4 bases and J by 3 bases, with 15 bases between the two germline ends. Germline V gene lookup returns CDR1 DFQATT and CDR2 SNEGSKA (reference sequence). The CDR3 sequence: CSAKDTKQDYGYTF. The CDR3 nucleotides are TGCAGTGCTAAGGACACCAAGCAAGACTATGGCTACACCTTC.

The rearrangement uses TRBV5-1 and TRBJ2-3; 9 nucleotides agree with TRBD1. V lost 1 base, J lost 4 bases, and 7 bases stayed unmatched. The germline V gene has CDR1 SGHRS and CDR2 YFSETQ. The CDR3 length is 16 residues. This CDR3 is CASSLRGTGQSDTQYF. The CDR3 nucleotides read TGCGCCAGCAGCTTGAGAGGGACAGGGCAATCAGATACGCAGTATTTT.

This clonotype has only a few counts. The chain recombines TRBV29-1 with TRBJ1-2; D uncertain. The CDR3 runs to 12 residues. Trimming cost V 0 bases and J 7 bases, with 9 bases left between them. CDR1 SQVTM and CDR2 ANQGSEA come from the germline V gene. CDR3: CSVEDRKPGYTF. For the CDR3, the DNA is TGCAGCGTTGAAGATCGTAAGCCTGGCTACACCTTC. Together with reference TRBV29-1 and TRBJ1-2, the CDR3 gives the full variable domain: SAVISQKPSRDICQRGTSLTIQCQVDSQVTMMFWYRQQPGQSLTLIATANQGSEATYESGFVIDKFPISRPNLTFSTLTVSNMSPEDSSIYLCSVEDRKPGYTFGSGTRLTVV.

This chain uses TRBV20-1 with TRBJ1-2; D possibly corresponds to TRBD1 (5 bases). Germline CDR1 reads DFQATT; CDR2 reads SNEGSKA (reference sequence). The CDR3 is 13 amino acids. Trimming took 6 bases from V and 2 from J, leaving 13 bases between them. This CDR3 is CSALRDGNYGYTF. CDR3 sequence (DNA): TGCAGTGCCCTACGGGACGGAAACTATGGCTACACCTTC.